This T cell receptor (beta chain) originates from a study of tumor and adjacent non-tumor tissue in lung cancer. For the study at large: Histology: under 15 adenocarcinoma, a couple of squamous cell carcinoma, 1 small cell lung cancer. General study results and limits: Significantly higher TCR diversity was found in tumor than normal lung.

Germline V gene sequence: CDR1 DFQATT, CDR2 SNEGSKA (reference sequence). The CDR3 length is 15 residues. Trimming shortened V by 7 bases and J by 2 bases, and 21 bases separated the two germline ends. To note about this clonotype: Its antigen is undetermined.

RNA was extracted from bulk tissue without any cell sorting. TCRbeta libraries were built with three rounds of nested PCR, modified from ARM-PCR. Each CDR3 protein gets one entry after TCRdb re-called the multiplex PCR reads with MiXCR. The table has 120,000 or so distinct CDR3 sequences, over 65% seen once; the top ten hold around 13%. Sequenced material: lung tumor tissue. The clonotype was recovered from a man aged 25 to 45 with non-small cell lung cancer. The rearrangement links TRBV20-1 to TRBJ2-7; D possibly uses TRBD1 or TRBD2 (5 bases each). The CDR3 sequence: CSVAGTSGGAYEQYF. For the CDR3, the DNA is TGCAGTGTAGCAGGGACCAGCGGTGGAGCCTACGAGCAGTACTTC.